This TCR beta chain was sequenced in a study of T cells after posttransplantation cyclophosphamide. This clone was detected ten times or more. As yet, its antigen is unknown. The identical CDR3 is also encoded by other nucleotide sequences in the sample. Some clones are missing from TCRdb's copy, which holds only in-frame ones; the method was immunoSEQ multiplex PCR. Sampling found about 38,000 clones, none seen once. Study results and limitations: Recipient CMV seropositivity and CMV reactivation strongly tracked TRB clonality.

V was pared by 1 base and J by 10 bases, with 11 bases between. Germline CDR1 and CDR2: LGHNT and FRNRAP. The CDR3 is made up of 13 amino acids. The V and J genes are TRBV12-5 and TRBJ2-1; D gene unclear. The sample consisted of PBMCs. The sequence was collected from a man aged 50 to 59 in good health, CMV-negative, and a related stem cell transplant donor. The CDR3 protein is CASGLAGSREQFF. CDR3 coding DNA: TGTGCTAGTGGTTTGGCCGGGTCGCGGGAGCAGTTCTTC.